The 12 T cell receptor beta chains given below trace back to one sample, sequenced in a study of blood T cell repertoires in COVID-19. The repertoire was sequenced with immunoSEQ multiplex PCR; TCRdb's copy has only in-frame clones and lacks some. Among over 150,000 clones listed, about nine tenths were seen once. The material sequenced was peripheral blood. The receptors shown here come from a man aged 18 to 29 with acute or convalescent COVID-19.

The chain links TRBV6-5 to TRBJ2-6; a weak D match, TRBD2 (5 bases). Germline lookup yields CDR1 MNHEY and CDR2 SVGAGI. The CDR3 is 13 amino acids. The V gene lost 7 bases and the J gene lost 1 base, with 5 bases spanning the gap. The CDR3: CASTGSGANVLTF. As DNA, the CDR3 is TGTGCCAGCACGGGGTCTGGGGCCAACGTCCTGACTTTC.

The rearrangement links TRBV6-6 to TRBJ2-7; possible D gene TRBD1, 5 bases. CDR1 is MNHNY, CDR2 SVGAGI, per germline (reference sequence). The CDR3 loop spans 16 amino acids. V was trimmed by 4 bases and J by 6 bases, leaving 22 bases between them. This chain's CDR3 is CASSSSSPAGRREQYF. The CDR3 DNA sequence: TGTGCCAGCAGTTCCTCCTCCCCGGCAGGGCGGCGCGAGCAGTACTTC.

This clone appeared once. This sequence joins TRBV6-2 or TRBV6-3 and TRBJ2-7; D is possibly TRBD2 (6 bases). The V gene lost 4 bases and the J gene lost 2 bases, with 21 bases spanning the gap. The CDR3 runs 17 residues. Germline CDR1 reads MNHEY; CDR2 reads SVGEGT. In nucleotides, the CDR3 is TGTGCCAGCAGTTCCGCGGGACTCCCGAGTCTTGCCTACGAGCAGTACTTC. Translated, it gives CASSSAGLPSLAYEQYF.

The chain employs TRBV11-2 and TRBJ1-2, with D tentatively TRBD1 (5 bases). The ends were cut back, 2 bases at V and 5 bases at J, with 9 bases in the middle. The CDR3 length is 13 residues. The germline V gene encodes CDR1 SGHAT and CDR2 FQNNGV. CDR3 amino acids: CASSLTAGYGYTF. CDR3 in DNA: TGTGCCAGCAGCTTAACGGCAGGGTATGGCTACACCTTC.

This chain links TRBV27 with TRBJ1-1; tentative D call: TRBD1 (6 bases). This CDR3 is 17 amino acids long. Germline values: CDR1 MNHEY, CDR2 SMNVEV (reference sequence). Trimming cost V 3 bases and J 2 bases, with 19 bases left between them. The CDR3 bases are TGTGCCAGCAGTTTCCTCGCAGGGAGGGGGGTTAACACTGAAGCTTTCTTT. This sequence encodes CASSFLAGRGVNTEAFF.

The chain uses TRBV4-1 and TRBJ1-2; TRBD1 agrees at 7 bases. J lost 2 bases, V lost 4 bases, and 1 base had no gene match. CDR1 and CDR2 from the germline V gene are MGHRA and YSYEKL. CDR3 length: 13 residues. CDR3 region: CASSLTGNYGYTF. The CDR3 DNA reads TGCGCCAGCAGCCTGACAGGGAACTATGGCTACACCTTC.

The V gene is TRBV5-4, the J gene TRBJ1-1; 7 bases map to TRBD1. The CDR3 is made up of 16 amino acids. Trimming cost V 0 bases and J 0 bases; bases outside gene matches: 5. CDR1 and CDR2 from the germline V gene are SGHNT and YYREEE (reference sequence). CDR3 in DNA: TGTGCCAGCAGCTTGGGGACAGGAATAATGAACACTGAAGCTTTCTTT. Its protein is CASSLGTGIMNTEAFF.

The chain combines TRBV18 with TRBJ2-1; 15 bases are shared with TRBD2. Trimming took 3 bases from V and 4 from J; bases not matched to a gene: 4. Germline CDR1 is KGHSH and CDR2 is LQKENI. The CDR3 contains 17 residues. Here the CDR3 reads CASSPRTSGGAYNEQFF. CDR3 nucleotides: TGTGCCAGCTCACCCCGGACTAGCGGGGGGGCGTACAATGAGCAGTTCTTC.

This chain joins TRBV28 and TRBJ2-7; D remains ambiguous. The CDR3 is 13 residues long. Germline CDR1 and CDR2: MDHEN and SYDVKM. Trimming shortened V by 4 bases and J by 2 bases, and 9 bases separated the two germline ends. CDR3 DNA: TGTGCCAGCAGTTCCAACAGACCCTACGAGCAGTACTTC. This translates into CASSSNRPYEQYF.

The rearrangement uses TRBV7-2 and TRBJ2-7; D is possibly TRBD2 (5 bases). The ends were cut back, 0 bases at V and 0 bases at J, with 6 bases in the middle. Germline V gene data show CDR1 as SGHTA and CDR2 as FQGNSA. The CDR3 is 14 residues long. CDR3 DNA sequence: TGTGCCAGCAGCTTAGCCCGGGGCTCCTACGAGCAGTACTTC. Encoded protein: CASSLARGSYEQYF.

The CDR3 protein is CASSQDLNTEAFF. CDR3 nucleotide sequence: TGCGCCAGCAGCCAAGACTTGAACACTGAAGCTTTCTTT. The chain has TRBV4-1 and TRBJ1-1; D remains unclear. V lost 0 bases and J 0 bases, leaving 2 bases between the germline ends. The CDR3 loop spans 13 amino acids. In germline, CDR1 is MGHRA, CDR2 YSYEKL.

This clone came up a few times. The V gene is TRBV5-4, the J gene TRBJ1-6, with a possible D match to TRBD1 (5 bases). Deletions cut 4 bases from V and 9 bases from J, with 20 bases between. This CDR3 is 16 amino acids long. CDR1 SGHNT and CDR2 YYREEE come from the germline V gene (reference sequence). The chain's CDR3 is CASSRRGQGEGSPLHF. CDR3 in DNA: TGTGCCAGCAGCCGGAGGGGCCAGGGAGAAGGTTCACCCCTCCACTTT.